The subject of this entry is one TCR beta chain. There is no known antigen for this receptor. No per-base quality is available; no much larger clone lies one base away. Library preparation employed the immunoSEQ multiplex PCR assay. Not all clones reach the TCRdb copy of this immuneACCESS table, which keeps in-frame sequences only. Checked studies attribute under half of the gap to unresolved V genes and leave the rest unexplained. Across this sample there are 130,000 to 150,000 clones, with just under 95% seen only once. The top ten hold 14% of the sample. The sample is drawn from a study of control samples from healthy donors and cancer patients (dated by TCRdb to the early 2020s). Including cysteine and phenylalanine, the CDR3 has 13 amino acids. CDR3 DNA only is kept here, 39 bases in frame from base 1. V is shortened by 5 bases, J by 14 bases, and the region joining them spans 19 bases. Via the germline V gene (reference sequence), CDR1 is GTSNPN and CDR2 SVGIG.

This TCR came from a man in his 60s with colorectal cancer. The sequence joins TRBV30 to TRBJ1-6; the D region possibly corresponds to TRBD1 (5 bases align). The specimen was PBMCs. In nucleotide form, the sequence is TGTGCCTGGCTGGGAGACAGCCTCGGAGCCCTCCACTTT. This is translated as CAWLGDSLGALHF.